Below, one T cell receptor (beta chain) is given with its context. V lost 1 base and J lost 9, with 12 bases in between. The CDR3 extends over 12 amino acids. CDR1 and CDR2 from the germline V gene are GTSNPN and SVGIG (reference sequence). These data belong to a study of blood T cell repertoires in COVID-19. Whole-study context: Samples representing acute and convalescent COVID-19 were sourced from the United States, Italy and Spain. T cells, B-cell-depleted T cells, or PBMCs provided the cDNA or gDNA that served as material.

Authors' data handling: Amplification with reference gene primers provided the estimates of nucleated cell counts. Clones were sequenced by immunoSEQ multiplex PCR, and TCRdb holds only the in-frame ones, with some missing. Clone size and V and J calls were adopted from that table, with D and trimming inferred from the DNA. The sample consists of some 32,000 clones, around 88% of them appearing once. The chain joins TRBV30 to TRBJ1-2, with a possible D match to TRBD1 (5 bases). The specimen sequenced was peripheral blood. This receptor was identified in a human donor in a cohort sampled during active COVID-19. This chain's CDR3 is CAWSGFRQRYTF. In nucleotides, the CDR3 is TGTGCCTGGAGTGGGTTTCGACAGCGCTACACCTTC. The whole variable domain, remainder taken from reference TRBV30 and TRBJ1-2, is SQTIHQWPATLVQPVGSPLSLECTVEGTSNPNLYWYRQAAGRGLQLLFYSVGIGQISSEVPQNLSASRPQDRQFILSSKKLLLSDSGFYLCAWSGFRQRYTFGSGTRLTVV.